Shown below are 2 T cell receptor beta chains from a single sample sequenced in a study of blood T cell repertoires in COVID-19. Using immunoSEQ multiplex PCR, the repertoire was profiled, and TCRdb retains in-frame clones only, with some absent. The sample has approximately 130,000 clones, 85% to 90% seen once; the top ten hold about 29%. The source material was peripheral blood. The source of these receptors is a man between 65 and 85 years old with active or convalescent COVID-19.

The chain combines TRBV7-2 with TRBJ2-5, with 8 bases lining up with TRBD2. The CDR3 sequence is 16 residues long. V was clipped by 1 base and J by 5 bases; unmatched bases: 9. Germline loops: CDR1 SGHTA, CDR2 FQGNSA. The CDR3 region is CASSLESSGSFETQYF. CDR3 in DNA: TGTGCCAGCAGCTTAGAGTCCAGCGGGAGTTTCGAGACCCAGTACTTC.

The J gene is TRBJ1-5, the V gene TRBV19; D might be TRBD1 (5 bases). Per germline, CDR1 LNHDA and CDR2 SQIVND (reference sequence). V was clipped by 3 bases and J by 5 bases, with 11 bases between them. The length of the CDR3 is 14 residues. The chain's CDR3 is CASSIQGLDQPQHF. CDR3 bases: TGTGCCAGTAGTATCCAGGGACTCGATCAGCCCCAGCATTTT.